A selection of T cell receptor beta chains follows, all from one sample in a study of blood T cell repertoires in COVID-19. Some clones are missing from TCRdb's copy, which holds only in-frame ones; the method was immunoSEQ multiplex PCR. The table lists under 250,000 clones, approximately 86% of them singletons. Sequencing input: peripheral blood. Source of these receptors: a man aged 35-49 years with acute or convalescent COVID-19. CDR3s include the opening cysteine and the closing phenylalanine or tryptophan. The order of the fields is clone size, V gene, J gene, D gene, CDR3 protein, CDR3 DNA. The D gene is left open where the match is weak. The size of a clone is reported for some rows only, either as once, few or many, or as a class for expanded clones.

few,TRBV7-2,TRBJ1-4,-,CASSLGAANEKLFF,TGTGCCAGCAGCTTAGGGGCCGCGAATGAAAAACTGTTTTTT
-,TRBV29-1,TRBJ1-2,TRBD1,CSAGQAGYTF,TGCAGCGCCGGACAGGCGGGCTACACCTTC
-,TRBV7-3,TRBJ2-3,-,CASSLTGLPTTDTQYF,TGTGCCAGCAGCTTAACAGGACTTCCCACAACAGATACGCAGTATTTT
-,TRBV2,TRBJ1-1,TRBD1,CASSRGQGTSNTEAFF,TGTGCCAGCAGTAGAGGACAGGGGACGTCGAACACTGAAGCTTTCTTT
-,TRBV7-9,TRBJ2-7,TRBD1,CASSLAPGQGSLEQYF,TGTGCCAGCAGCTTAGCTCCCGGACAGGGCTCCCTCGAGCAGTACTTC
once,TRBV4-3,TRBJ1-6,-,CASSQTALGGKISHSPLHF,TGCGCCAGCAGCCAAACGGCCTTGGGGGGAAAGATTAGTCATTCACCCCTCCACTTT
few,TRBV5-1,TRBJ1-2,TRBD1,CASSPAGGNYGYTF,TGCGCCAGCAGCCCCGCAGGGGGTAACTATGGCTACACCTTC
few,TRBV9,TRBJ2-5,TRBD1,CASSVGTGGSETQYF,TGTGCCAGCAGCGTAGGAACAGGGGGCTCAGAGACCCAGTACTTC
-,TRBV5-1,TRBJ2-1,TRBD2,CASSLVSGTSRENEQFF,TGCGCCAGCAGCTTGGTTAGCGGGACCTCCCGGGAGAATGAGCAGTTCTTC
-,TRBV7-2,TRBJ1-2,TRBD1,CASSLVRGQNYGYTF,TGTGCCAGCAGCTTAGTAAGGGGGCAGAACTATGGCTACACCTTC
-,TRBV5-1,TRBJ2-1,TRBD1,CASSPQGQGFFF,TGCGCCAGCAGCCCCCAAGGACAGGGGTTCTTCTTC
once,TRBV18,TRBJ2-6,-,CASSPTAGGANVLTF,TGTGCCAGCTCACCCACGGCGGGGGGGGCCAACGTCCTGACTTTC
-,TRBV5-4,TRBJ2-7,TRBD2,CASSFGSRREWSYEQYF,TGTGCCAGCAGCTTTGGATCGCGGCGGGAGTGGTCCTACGAGCAGTACTTC
-,TRBV5-4,TRBJ2-2,-,CASTARQWAGGELFF,TGTGCCAGCACCGCTCGACAGTGGGCAGGCGGGGAGCTGTTTTTT
-,TRBV19,TRBJ2-7,TRBD1,CASSIIGTGSYEQYF,TGTGCCAGTAGTATTATAGGGACAGGCTCCTACGAGCAGTACTTC
-,TRBV7-9,TRBJ2-7,TRBD1,CASSSSTGSSYEQYF,TGTGCCAGCAGTTCATCGACAGGGAGCTCCTACGAGCAGTACTTC
-,TRBV12-3/TRBV12-4,TRBJ2-5,-,CASSPQETQYF,TGTGCCAGCAGTCCGCAAGAGACCCAGTACTTC
-,TRBV2,TRBJ2-1,TRBD2,CASSETSGRARSEQFF,TGTGCCAGCAGTGAGACTAGCGGGAGGGCCAGGAGTGAGCAGTTCTTC
-,TRBV7-9,TRBJ2-3,-,CASSTRQATDTQYF,TGTGCCAGCAGCACCCGACAGGCCACAGATACGCAGTATTTT
-,TRBV24-1,TRBJ2-5,TRBD2,CATSDSQLAGGGETQYF,TGTGCCACCAGTGATTCCCAACTAGCGGGGGGTGGAGAGACCCAGTACTTC
-,TRBV11-2,TRBJ1-5,-,CASSLDRHHNQPQHF,TGTGCCAGCAGCTTAGATCGACATCACAATCAGCCCCAGCATTTT
once,TRBV13,TRBJ1-4,-,CASSKGRPNEKLFF,TGTGCCAGCAGCAAAGGGAGGCCAAATGAAAAACTGTTTTTT
once,TRBV30,TRBJ1-5,-,CAWSVSGRPQHF,TGTGCCTGGAGTGTAAGCGGACGGCCCCAGCATTTT
-,TRBV29-1,TRBJ2-7,TRBD2,CSVALFVAGVTTQQYF,TGCAGCGTTGCGCTATTCGTAGCGGGAGTGACTACGCAGCAGTACTTC
-,TRBV27,TRBJ1-2,TRBD1,CASTPMGQKNYGYTF,TGTGCCAGCACCCCGATGGGACAGAAGAACTATGGCTACACCTTC
-,TRBV5-4,TRBJ1-1,TRBD1,CASSLARQGRTEAFF,TGTGCCAGCAGCTTGGCGCGACAGGGACGCACTGAAGCTTTCTTT
once,TRBV7-2,TRBJ2-7,-,CASSPRTGGEYEQYF,TGTGCCAGCAGCCCACGCACAGGTGGAGAGTACGAGCAGTACTTC
-,TRBV7-9,TRBJ2-7,-,CAGRDSGHEQYF,TGTGCAGGACGGGACTCAGGCCACGAGCAGTACTTC
-,TRBV5-6,TRBJ2-1,-,CASSSNGPGAPNEQFF,TGTGCCAGCAGCTCTAATGGGCCTGGGGCCCCAAATGAGCAGTTCTTC
once,TRBV11-1,TRBJ2-7,-,CASSLGEGEYYEQYF,TGTGCCAGCAGCTTAGGCGAGGGAGAATACTACGAGCAGTACTTC
once,TRBV4-1,TRBJ2-6,TRBD1,CASSLGTGGSGANVLTF,TGCGCCAGCAGCCTAGGGACAGGGGGATCTGGGGCCAACGTCCTGACTTTC
-,TRBV6-4,TRBJ1-2,-,CASSDAQGAGGYTF,TGTGCCAGCAGTGACGCACAGGGAGCAGGAGGCTACACCTTC
-,TRBV12-3/TRBV12-4,TRBJ2-1,-,CASSLGGGTEQFF,TGTGCCAGCAGTTTAGGCGGCGGGACCGAGCAGTTCTTC
-,TRBV7-2,TRBJ1-1,-,CASSLEASARTEAFF,TGTGCCAGCAGCTTAGAGGCCAGCGCGCGGACTGAAGCTTTCTTT
once,TRBV4-3,TRBJ1-4,TRBD1,CASSQGTGNEKLFF,TGCGCCAGCAGCCAAGGGACAGGGAACGAAAAACTGTTTTTT
-,TRBV4-1,TRBJ2-7,TRBD1,CASSQSSLTGTSYEQYF,TGCGCCAGCAGCCAATCAAGCTTGACAGGGACCTCCTACGAGCAGTACTTC
-,TRBV18,TRBJ2-3,TRBD2,CASSPPASGGTDTQYF,TGTGCCAGCTCACCACCGGCTAGCGGGGGCACAGATACGCAGTATTTT
-,TRBV5-1,TRBJ1-1,TRBD1,CASGQGHHMNTEAFF,TGCGCCAGCGGACAGGGGCACCACATGAACACTGAAGCTTTCTTT
-,TRBV7-3,TRBJ2-7,-,CASSSGGPGSEQYF,TGTGCCAGCAGCTCCGGAGGGCCAGGGAGCGAGCAGTACTTC
-,TRBV2,TRBJ1-5,-,CASSGYGRNQPQHF,TGTGCCAGCAGTGGTTACGGTCGGAATCAGCCCCAGCATTTT
once,TRBV2,TRBJ1-1,-,CASNKQRANTEAFF,TGTGCCAGCAATAAACAGAGGGCGAACACTGAAGCTTTCTTT
-,TRBV19,TRBJ2-1,-,CASSILPRDEQFF,TGTGCCAGTAGTATCCTGCCCCGGGATGAGCAGTTCTTC
-,TRBV9,TRBJ2-5,-,CASSVATRVWETQYF,TGTGCCAGCAGCGTAGCTACGAGGGTTTGGGAGACCCAGTACTTC
-,TRBV18,TRBJ2-2,TRBD1,CASSWGQENTGELFF,TGTGCCAGCTCATGGGGACAGGAAAACACCGGGGAGCTGTTTTTT
few,TRBV5-1,TRBJ2-4,TRBD1,CASSSVFGTGASKNIQYF,TGCGCCAGCAGCTCCGTCTTTGGGACAGGGGCTTCCAAAAACATTCAGTACTTC
few,TRBV5-4,TRBJ2-7,TRBD1,CASSLDRGRYEQYF,TGTGCCAGCAGCCTCGACAGGGGAAGGTACGAGCAGTACTTC
-,TRBV6-5,TRBJ1-6,TRBD1,CASRTDRGASPLHF,TGTGCCAGCAGAACGGACAGGGGGGCATCACCCCTCCACTTT
-,TRBV9,TRBJ2-3,TRBD2,CASSVRGLAGDGADTQYF,TGTGCCAGCAGCGTTAGGGGACTAGCGGGGGACGGAGCAGATACGCAGTATTTT
-,TRBV7-3,TRBJ2-7,TRBD1,CASSLDRVGAYEQYF,TGTGCCAGCAGCTTGGACAGGGTAGGCGCCTACGAGCAGTACTTC
-,TRBV9,TRBJ2-1,-,CASSVGGAYNEQFF,TGTGCCAGCAGCGTAGGGGGCGCCTACAATGAGCAGTTCTTC